The clone carrying this TCR beta chain has only a few counts. No antigen is known for it. The PBMCs had their origin in approximately 10 ml of fresh peripheral blood. Germline V lookup: CDR1 MDHEN, CDR2 SYDVKM. Trimming at V came to 8 bases and at J to 7 bases, leaving 11 bases not matched to a gene. The length of the CDR3 is 14 residues. Template material for amplifying TCR beta CDR3 regions consisted of RNA transcripts. During a first-round RT-PCR of the TCR CDR3, the HTBI primer set was used. TCRdb re-derived calls from the multiplex PCR reads in MiXCR, one entry per CDR3 protein. This table holds about 640,000 distinct CDR3 sequences, 20% found once. This entry belongs to a study of T cells in Graves' hyperthyroidism and ophthalmopathy. Whole-study results and caveats: Clonotypes that were expanded in thyroid above 0.001 mostly appeared in blood too.

The chain combines TRBV28 with TRBJ2-1; TRBD2 aligns across 7 bases. Input material: blood. This clonotype was obtained from a man under 40 with Graves' ophthalmopathy. CDR3 DNA: TGTGCCAGCTACAAGGGAGGGAGCTCAAATGAGCAGTTCTTC. This translates into CASYKGGSSNEQFF.